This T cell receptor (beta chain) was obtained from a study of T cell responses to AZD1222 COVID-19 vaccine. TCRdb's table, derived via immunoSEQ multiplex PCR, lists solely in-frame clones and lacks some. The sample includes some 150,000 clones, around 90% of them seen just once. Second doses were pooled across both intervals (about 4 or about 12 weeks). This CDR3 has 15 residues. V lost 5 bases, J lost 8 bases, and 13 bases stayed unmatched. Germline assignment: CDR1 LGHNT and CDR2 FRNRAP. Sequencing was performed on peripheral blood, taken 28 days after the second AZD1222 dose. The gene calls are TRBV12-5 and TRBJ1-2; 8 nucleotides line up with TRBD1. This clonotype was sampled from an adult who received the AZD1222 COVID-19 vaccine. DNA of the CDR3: TGTGCTAGTGGTATGGACAGGGCCAGGGAGTCGGGCTACACCTTC. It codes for CASGMDRARESGYTF.